This T cell receptor beta chain appears in the sequencing data of a study of sequential checkpoint blockade in melanoma. Study-level background: Randomization was 1:1 between first-line nivolumab→ipilimumab and ipilimumab→nivolumab. After both sequences, patients received maintenance nivolumab.

Treatment of the sample: randomized to nivolumab then ipilimumab (arm A) or the reverse (arm B). Live CD3+CD8+ CD19− CD56− cells were sorted from PBMCs. Using immunoSEQ multiplex PCR, the repertoire was profiled, and TCRdb retains in-frame clones only, with some absent. The data show about 21,000 clones, 65% to 85% seen once. Here the sequenced sample was CD8+ T cells sorted from blood (inferred from file names), taken from a patient given nivolumab and ipilimumab in sequence. This clonotype was obtained from a human donor with melanoma.

The CDR3 DNA reads as TGTGCCAGCAGCTTGACAGGGGATGATAACTATGGCTACACCTTC. Amino acid sequence: CASSLTGDDNYGYTF. This sequence joins TRBV7-9 and TRBJ1-2; 8 bases agree with TRBD1. CDR3 length: 15 residues. CDR1 is SEHNR, CDR2 FQNEAQ, per germline (reference sequence). V shed 3 bases, J shed 1 base, and the junction held 4 bases outside the gene matches.